This TCR beta chain was recorded in a study of cytomegalovirus exposure and HLA in healthy donors (dated by TCRdb to 2017 to 2019). About the study as a whole: In an earlier analysis of 550 to 750 of the donors, around 290 Gb of sequence data and 100 million or so unique TCR beta sequences from about 190 million T cells were reported. All discovery cohort repertoires had been generated on a single sequencing platform. In an earlier analysis of roughly 580 of the donors, high-throughput TCR beta sequencing was used to judge whether each TCR beta V gene segment behaved as functional or pseudogenic. A later analysis re-analyzed previously published TCR beta repertoires from about 730 donors and added high-resolution HLA genotyping to study TCR occurrence patterns. The study combined high-throughput TCR immunosequencing, statistical association of individual TCRs with disease status, and machine learning to predict cytomegalovirus infection status. The genetic ancestry cluster associated with self-reported Caucasian donors included over 80% of the 300 to 450 genotyped donors. In a later genetic analysis, genome-wide SNP genotypes for about 55% of the 666 donors were used, and that subset was treated as a discovery cohort. Besides the first cohort of 666 subjects, a separate validation cohort made up of 120 different subjects was used. Typing coverage differed by locus: A, B, C, DRB1 and DQB1 were typed in roughly 620-640 donors, DQA1 in around 500, DPA1 in some 610, and DPB1 in 400 to 490. The study profiled the T cell repertoires of 550 to 700 subjects by immunosequencing and related them to cytomegalovirus serostatus. On average, roughly 240,000 unique TCR beta nucleotide sequences were sequenced per donor among a few hundred genotyped donors of the cohort, with around 19% of those sequences being non-productive. Several DR-DQ haplotypes were handled as single units for association and clustering because linkage in the cohort was strong. Alongside the repertoire data, information on donor age, sex, ethnicity and CMV serostatus was compiled. The aim of the study was to test whether cataloging public T cell receptors could identify signatures of past pathogen exposure. HLA typing included class I and class II loci at four-digit resolution. An early release that covered fewer than 750 HLA-typed donors contained about 300 gigabases of sequencing data and roughly 84 million unique TCR sequences. In the later analysis, no new phenotypic data were used to find candidate immune exposures; instead, reliance was placed on TCR beta sequences and their occurrence across donors. Broad study findings and their caveats: When HLA alleles, especially DR and DQ, strongly co-occurred, TCR associations were difficult to assign to individual alleles. In a later genetic analysis, fewer N-insertions in productive TCRs were reported among donors in an Asian-associated ancestry cluster than the 666-donor mean. A total of 150 to 200 TCR beta chains were listed by the study as associated with cytomegalovirus. In both the original and validation cohorts, the classifier was reported to diagnose cytomegalovirus status with high specificity and sensitivity. In a later analysis, TCR association rates were found to vary across HLA loci, with the most associated TCRs seen for DRB1 alleles and the fewest for HLA-C alleles. At a false discovery rate of 0.05, a later analysis linked 16,951 TCR beta sequences to specific HLA alleles. A cluster of highly shared sequence variants was judged likely to represent a technical artifact of the sequencing pipeline. Most TCR sequences were seen in very few donors, while some public TCRs were found in many individuals. In vitro tests confirmed that a few of the cytomegalovirus-associated TCR beta chains recognize cytomegalovirus antigens. A later genetic analysis associated a missense DCLRE1C variant with V-gene and J-gene trimming of TCR beta chains, and an independent cohort replicated the association. A later analysis found that most CMV-associated TCR beta chains appeared HLA-restricted, with HLA associations seemingly driven largely by CMV exposure. Sequencing depth was assumed to be roughly uniform across donors in the presence/absence analyses, though that assumption may not hold. CMV serostatus was the only immune exposure information available for the cohort. A further reported finding was that TCR beta sequences accurately predicted the HLA-A and HLA-B alleles for most subjects in the first cohort. Because some donors lacked HLA typing at each locus, the association tests relied only on the typed subset. In an earlier analysis of more than 450 of the donors, most TCR beta V segments were observed in productive rearrangements about 87% or about 30% of the time, broadly matching IMGT annotations. According to the authors, the approach could potentially be generalized to other disease states and immunological phenotypes. The earlier analysis of fewer than 750 of the donors excluded around 17 rarely observed V segments, including chromosome 9 orphons, because counts were too low. Several of the top co-occurrence clusters appeared to be linked to parvovirus B19, influenza, CMV and Epstein-Barr virus, according to a later analysis. This cohort had only TCR beta chains sequenced, and the lack of alpha or paired-chain data limited which features could be detected. A later analysis found that HLA-associated TCR beta chains were more clonally expanded and had lower generation probabilities than equally common non-associated chains. Correlated functional status among segregating V segments might be attributable to linkage disequilibrium, but an unknown experimental factor could not be ruled out. Some IMGT-functional V segments, including TRBV6-2 and TRBV6-3, could not be distinguished by the 87-base-pair reads and were therefore excluded.

Comments on this clone: Its cognate antigen has yet to be identified. No qualities accompany the bases; no much larger clone lies one base away.

The germline V gene sets CDR1 to SGHTA and CDR2 to FQGTGA. Trimming leaves V shorter by 5 bases and J shorter by 2 bases, with the junction holding 5 bases beyond the gene matches. There are 15 amino acids in the CDR3, from cysteine to phenylalanine inclusive. The read is trimmed to its CDR3 DNA, 45 bases read in frame from base 1. The cohort consisted of 670 or so healthy bone marrow donors. Cohort members were all nominally healthy when sampled, although unrecorded immune exposures were likely present. The donor was CMV seronegative and belonged to the group of around 350 seronegative cohort members. Each donor provided a peripheral blood sample, and peripheral blood mononuclear cells were used for TCR beta sequencing. Genomic DNA extraction from the blood cell samples was performed with the Qiagen DNeasy Blood Extraction Kit. Libraries were built with the immunoSEQ multiplex PCR assay. The multiplex PCR relied on a mix of 60 forward primers for TCR Vbeta segments and 13 reverse primers for TCR Jbeta segments. A multiplex PCR assay on genomic DNA amplified the CDR3 region of rearranged TCR beta genes. The Illumina HiSeq System was used to sequence the amplified TCR beta libraries as 87-base-pair reads. Under the source paper's analysis protocol: Across the 666 repertoires, a later analysis counted 75 million to 90 million unique TCR beta chains, 9.5 million to 12 million of which were shared by at least two donors. Raw reads were error-corrected and collapsed into unique sequences by a nearest-neighbor algorithm in which closely related sequences were merged to remove PCR and sequencing errors. V, D and J gene segments were assigned by aligning CDR3 sequences to IMGT reference sequences. For a sequence to be retained, a match of at least six nucleotides to both a V gene segment and a J gene segment was required. Rearrangements were classified as productive when the CDR3 lacked stop codons and remained in frame with V and J, and all other rearrangements were classified as non-productive. CDR3 was defined by IMGT convention, running from the second conserved V-encoded cysteine to the conserved J-encoded phenylalanine. In an earlier analysis of approximately 590 of the donors, sequences lacking an unambiguous match to a single V gene segment were excluded. In an earlier analysis of approximately 550 of the donors, V segments were called functional above 56.7% productive rearrangements and were called segregating when the between-donor standard deviation exceeded 5%. A statistical classification framework was built for diagnosing cytomegalovirus status from the catalog of TCR beta chain sequences. A later analysis assigned V and J genes by comparing TCR nucleotide sequences with IMGT/GENE-DB human TR gene sequences. In a later analysis, CDR3 sequences and most-parsimonious VDJ recombination scenarios were assigned using the TCRdist pipeline. In a later analysis, each TCR beta chain was defined by its CDR3 amino acid sequence together with its V-gene family, and reads without a unique V-gene family were excluded. A later analysis removed several hundred highly shared, low-generation-probability nucleotide sequences to deal with suspected cross-contamination and a sequencing artifact. In a later analysis, a clonal expansion index for each public chain was calculated from normalized within-repertoire ranks of inferred template counts. A later analysis computed generation probabilities with a VDJ recombination model fitted to out-of-frame rearrangements, and checked the results against IGoR. A later analysis scored TCR-TCR, TCR-HLA and TCR-CMV co-occurrence with hypergeometric tests, applying a repertoire-size bias correction to TCR pairs. To estimate false discovery rates, a later analysis permuted the HLA or CMV assignments 20 times. In a later analysis, co-occurring TCRs were grouped with DBSCAN, and TCRdist sequence similarity was added when clustering was performed within HLA-allele-positive subsets. Repertoires with fewer than 30,000 or more than 120,000 public chains, plus five repertoires with anomalous nucleotide sharing, were excluded from co-occurrence clustering. This immuneACCESS table, as held by TCRdb, lists in-frame sequences with V and J called but not all clones. Of the missing ones, under half trace to an unresolved V gene in checked studies; the others have no known cause. The DNA gave D and trimming, while V, J and clone size come from that table. This sample is represented by about 200,000 clones; roughly four fifths of them were singletons. 2.5% to 3.5% of the sample comes from the top ten.

This sequence was found in a woman aged 40-49 years in good health and CMV-seronegative. Sequencing used PBMCs. Recombination joined TRBV7-3 with TRBJ2-5; the central 10 bases match TRBD1. The CDR3 region reads CASSQWDRGQETQYF. The DNA is TGTGCCAGCAGCCAGTGGGACAGGGGACAAGAGACCCAGTACTTC.